Below, 31 T cell receptor beta chains from the same sample are listed, as sequenced in a study of cytomegalovirus exposure and HLA in healthy donors. Primers: 60 Vbeta forward and 13 Jbeta reverse. Measured with immunoSEQ multiplex PCR; TCRdb has only the in-frame clones, and not every one. The sample contains 110,000 to 150,000 clones, around 81% of which appear only once. The source material was PBMCs. These receptors came from a man aged 40-55 years in good health and CMV-seropositive.

The V gene is TRBV5-1, the J gene TRBJ1-1; TRBD1 might be the D (6 bases). Germline V lookup: CDR1 SGHRS, CDR2 YFSETQ. Deletions cut 3 bases from V and 1 base from J, with 13 bases between. The CDR3 contains 15 residues. CDR3 in DNA: TGCGCCAGCAGCTCCGGGGGGGCGGAGAACACTGAAGCTTTCTTT. Its translation is CASSSGGAENTEAFF.

The chain joins TRBV18 to TRBJ1-4; D uncertain. CDR3 length: 15 amino acids. Germline loops: CDR1 KGHSH, CDR2 LQKENI. V was shortened by 3 bases and J by 3 bases, with 11 bases between the two germline ends. The chain's CDR3 is CASSPVAQPNEKLFF. Written as DNA, the CDR3 is TGTGCCAGCTCACCGGTCGCACAGCCTAATGAAAAACTGTTTTTT.

V gene TRBV4-1 combines with J gene TRBJ2-7; a possible D gene is TRBD2 (7 bases). CDR3 length: 20 residues. V lost 0 bases and J lost 2, with 26 bases in between. Germline V lookup: CDR1 MGHRA, CDR2 YSYEKL. This CDR3 reads CASSQDGGTRRHSEPYEQYF. CDR3 DNA sequence: TGCGCCAGCAGCCAAGACGGGGGGACAAGACGACACAGCGAACCCTACGAGCAGTACTTC.

V and J are TRBV30 and TRBJ2-2, with D possibly being TRBD1 (5 bases). Germline V gene data show CDR1 as GTSNPN and CDR2 as SVGIG (reference sequence). Trimming left V 4 bases short and J 8 bases short, with 14 bases between. There are 13 residues in the CDR3. The CDR3 nucleotides read TGTGCCTGGATTCTTAGGGGCGGAGGGGAGCTGTTTTTT. Translating gives CAWILRGGGELFF.

The V gene is TRBV6-5, the J gene TRBJ2-7; 9 bases are a match to TRBD1. The V and J ends lost 5 bases and 6 bases, in that order; junction bases with no gene match: 8. Per the germline V gene, CDR1 is MNHEY and CDR2 is SVGAGI. The CDR3 is made up of 14 amino acids. The CDR3 DNA reads as TGTGCCAGCAGTACCAGGACAGGGGTGGTCGAGCAGTACTTC. Translation: CASSTRTGVVEQYF.

The chain links TRBV28 to TRBJ1-2, with no clear D. Trimming left V 2 bases short and J 5 bases short, with 3 bases between. Germline V gene lookup returns CDR1 MDHEN and CDR2 SYDVKM. The length of the CDR3 is 11 residues. CDR3 residues: CASSLLYGYTF. In nucleotides, the CDR3 is TGTGCCAGCAGTTTACTGTATGGCTACACCTTC.

CDR3 loop: CASSSQTQLNTEAFF. CDR3 bases: TGTGCCAGCAGCTCTCAGACTCAGCTGAACACTGAAGCTTTCTTT. V gene TRBV7-2 combines with J gene TRBJ1-1; no reliable D call. Germline CDR1 SGHTA, CDR2 FQGNSA. Trimming left V 4 bases short and J 0 bases short, with 12 bases between. This CDR3 contains 15 residues.

The genes are TRBV5-6 and TRBJ2-2, with 11 bases that match TRBD2. This CDR3 contains 16 residues. Looked up from germline, CDR1 is SGHDT and CDR2 is YYEEEE. The V gene end was trimmed by 4 bases and the J gene end by 3 bases; junction bases not matched to a gene: 5. The CDR3 DNA follows: TGTGCCAGCAGCCTTCTAGCGGGGGGCTACACCGGGGAGCTGTTTTTT. Its translation: CASSLLAGGYTGELFF.

V is TRBV5-6 and J is TRBJ1-1; TRBD1 aligns across 10 bases. The CDR3 has 13 amino acids. CDR1 and CDR2 (germline): SGHDT, YYEEEE. With 1 base clipped from V and 11 bases from J, the junction kept 5 bases outside the gene matches. The DNA of the CDR3 is TGTGCCAGCAGCTTGATTCTGGGACAGGGGGCTTTCTTT. This translates into CASSLILGQGAFF.

This sequence joins TRBV19 and TRBJ1-2; 7 bases are shared with TRBD1. V trimming: 7 bases; J trimming: 1 base; junction bases outside the gene matches: 6. From germline, CDR1 is LNHDA and CDR2 SQIVND (reference sequence). The CDR3 has 14 residues. CDR3 in DNA: TGTGCCAGTACCCCGGGACAGCGTAACTATGGCTACACCTTC. Its protein product is CASTPGQRNYGYTF.

V is TRBV2 and J is TRBJ1-2, with a possible D match to TRBD1 (5 bases). The V gene lost 1 base and the J gene lost 3 bases, with 15 bases spanning the gap. Germline loops: CDR1 SNHLY, CDR2 FYNNEI. The CDR3 has 16 amino acids. CDR3 DNA: TGTGCCAGCAGTGAAGTTTCCGGTGGGGACTACTATGGCTACACCTTC. Encoded protein: CASSEVSGGDYYGYTF.

The chain joins TRBV5-1 to TRBJ2-2; TRBD1 might be the D (5 bases). This CDR3 spans 14 amino acids. Germline V CDR1 and CDR2: SGHRS, YFSETQ. V was shortened by 2 bases and J by 5 bases, with 10 bases between the two germline ends. CDR3 residues: CASSFFQGTGELFF. For the CDR3, the DNA is TGCGCCAGCAGCTTTTTCCAGGGAACCGGGGAGCTGTTTTTT.

This chain joins TRBV10-3 and TRBJ2-1, with D unresolved. V was pared by 4 bases and J by 1 base, with 11 bases between. The CDR3 length is 15 residues. CDR1 ENHRY and CDR2 SYGVKD come from the germline V gene. The CDR3 bases are TGTGCCATCAGTGTAGAAGGAGTATCCTACAATGAGCAGTTCTTC. Its protein product is CAISVEGVSYNEQFF.

This chain connects TRBV29-1 to TRBJ2-3; 8 bases are a match to TRBD2. This CDR3 has 14 amino acids. CDR1 SQVTM and CDR2 ANQGSEA come from the germline V gene. J was trimmed by 2 bases and V by 3 bases; bases with no gene match: 4. The CDR3 DNA reads as TGCAGCGTTGATAGCGGGGCGTTCACAGATACGCAGTATTTT. It translates to CSVDSGAFTDTQYF.

V usage is TRBV4-2 and J usage is TRBJ2-1; the match to TRBD2 covers 12 bases. The CDR3 is 14 amino acids. Germline CDR1 and CDR2: LGHNA and YNFKEQ. V lost 4 bases to trimming and J lost 10 bases; unmatched junction nucleotides: 5. This CDR3 reads CASSLWTSGEEQFF. CDR3 DNA: TGTGCCAGCAGCCTCTGGACTAGCGGGGAGGAGCAGTTCTTC.

The J gene is TRBJ1-4, the V gene TRBV6-5; perhaps TRBD1 as D (5 bases). This CDR3 has 15 amino acids. The V gene lost 2 bases and the J gene lost 7 bases, with 14 bases spanning the gap. From germline, CDR1 is MNHEY and CDR2 SVGAGI. The CDR3 protein is CASSYGGEVGEKLFF. The DNA of the CDR3 is TGTGCCAGCAGTTACGGGGGGGAGGTGGGTGAAAAACTGTTTTTT.

The gene calls are TRBV4-2 and TRBJ2-2; the match to TRBD2 covers 13 bases. The CDR3 is 19 amino acids. Looked up from germline, CDR1 is LGHNA and CDR2 is YNFKEQ. The J segment lost 4 bases and the V segment lost 3 bases, leaving 11 bases of the junction unmatched. CDR3 region: CASSHPGLAGEDVTGELFF. CDR3 in DNA: TGTGCCAGCAGCCATCCCGGACTAGCGGGAGAGGATGTCACCGGGGAGCTGTTTTTT.

The V and J genes are TRBV7-2 and TRBJ1-1; TRBD1 agrees at 11 bases. This CDR3 is built from 14 residues. The ends lost 4 bases at V and 3 bases at J; junction bases unmatched: 1. CDR1 and CDR2 from the germline V gene are SGHTA and FQGNSA. In DNA form, the CDR3 reads TGTGCCAGCAGCTCGGACAGGGGGCACACTGAAGCTTTCTTT. It codes for CASSSDRGHTEAFF. The complete variable domain, with remaining parts taken from reference TRBV7-2 and TRBJ1-1, reads GAGVSQSPSNKVTEKGKDVELRCDPISGHTALYWYRQSLGQGLEFLIYFQGNSAPDKSGLPSDRFSAERTGGSVSTLTIQRTQQEDSAVYLCASSSDRGHTEAFFGQGTRLTVV.

The chain has TRBV27 and TRBJ1-4; D is perhaps TRBD1 (6 bases). The CDR3 has 14 residues. With 5 bases removed from V and 7 bases from J, the gap between germline ends came to 14 bases. Germline V gives CDR1 MNHEY, CDR2 SMNVEV (reference sequence). CDR3 nucleotides: TGTGCCAGCAGTCTTCAGGGGCCTACTGAAAAACTGTTTTTT. The encoded protein is CASSLQGPTEKLFF. Based on the CDR3 plus reference TRBV27 and TRBJ1-4, the full variable domain is EAQVTQNPRYLITVTGKKLTVTCSQNMNHEYMSWYRQDPGLGLRQIYYSMNVEVTDKGDVPEGYKVSRKEKRNFPLILESPSPNQTSLYFCASSLQGPTEKLFFGSGTQLSVL.

This sequence joins TRBV19 and TRBJ2-6; 10 bases align to TRBD1. The CDR3 loop spans 20 amino acids. Germline trimming cut 3 bases from V and 4 bases from J; bases unmatched to any gene: 15. In germline, CDR1 is LNHDA, CDR2 SQIVND (reference sequence). The CDR3: CASSIARGTGVLSGANVLTF. CDR3 coding DNA: TGTGCCAGTAGTATCGCGAGGGGGACAGGGGTCTTGTCCGGGGCCAACGTCCTGACTTTC.

The genes are TRBV6-5 and TRBJ1-3; possible D gene TRBD1, 5 bases. The germline V and J ends were trimmed by 10 bases and 0 bases, with 13 bases remaining between them. This CDR3 contains 14 residues. CDR1 and CDR2 (germline): MNHEY, SVGAGI. In nucleotides, the CDR3 is TGTGCCACCAGACCGACAGTCTCTGGAAACACCATATATTTT. Translation: CATRPTVSGNTIYF.

The chain couples TRBV4-3 to TRBJ2-7; D gene unclear. Germline V gene data show CDR1 as LGHNA and CDR2 as YSLEER. The V gene lost 0 bases and the J gene lost 2 bases, with 8 bases spanning the gap. The CDR3 consists of 14 residues. The CDR3 region is CASSQDSYTYEQYF. The CDR3 nucleotides are TGCGCCAGCAGCCAAGACAGTTACACCTACGAGCAGTACTTC.

V is TRBV9 and J is TRBJ2-1; TRBD2 matches at 12 bases. The CDR3 contains 17 residues. In germline, CDR1 is SGDLS, CDR2 YYNGEE. With 1 base clipped from V and 5 bases from J, the junction kept 7 bases outside the gene matches. CDR3 in DNA: TGTGCCAGCAGCGTAAGACCGACTAGCGGGAGCAACAATGAGCAGTTCTTC. It translates to CASSVRPTSGSNNEQFF.

This chain links TRBV5-1 with TRBJ2-1, with D maybe TRBD1 (6 bases). The CDR3 is 15 residues long. From germline, CDR1 is SGHRS and CDR2 YFSETQ. Trimming removed 1 base at V and 7 bases at J, with 15 bases between. The CDR3 region is CASSLTGTLGNEQFF. The CDR3 nucleotides read TGCGCCAGCAGCTTGACAGGGACCTTAGGGAATGAGCAGTTCTTC. Together with reference TRBV5-1 and TRBJ2-1, the CDR3 gives the full variable domain: KAGVTQTPRYLIKTRGQQVTLSCSPISGHRSVSWYQQTPGQGLQFLFEYFSETQRNKGNFPGRFSGRQFSNSRSEMNVSTLELGDSALYLCASSLTGTLGNEQFFGPGTRLTVL.

The rearrangement joins TRBV6-6 to TRBJ1-2; a possible D gene is TRBD1 (6 bases). The germline gives CDR1 MNHNY, CDR2 SVGAGI (reference sequence). The CDR3 has 16 amino acids. V lost 4 bases to trimming and J lost 0 bases, with 15 bases between them. This CDR3 is CASSSRQDTANYGYTF. CDR3 DNA sequence: TGTGCCAGCAGTTCAAGACAGGATACCGCTAACTATGGCTACACCTTC.

This chain links TRBV5-1 with TRBJ1-1; D gene unclear. Germline V gene lookup returns CDR1 SGHRS and CDR2 YFSETQ. Trimming pared 6 bases from V and 1 base from J, leaving 13 bases between. CDR3 size: 14 residues. CDR3 bases: TGCGCCAGCACCCGAGAGGGATGGAACACTGAAGCTTTCTTT. It codes for CASTREGWNTEAFF. Full variable domain (missing parts from reference TRBV5-1 and TRBJ1-1): KAGVTQTPRYLIKTRGQQVTLSCSPISGHRSVSWYQQTPGQGLQFLFEYFSETQRNKGNFPGRFSGRQFSNSRSEMNVSTLELGDSALYLCASTREGWNTEAFFGQGTRLTVV.

V and J are TRBV27 and TRBJ2-1; a weak D match, TRBD2 (7 bases). The CDR3 is made up of 15 amino acids. V was clipped by 6 bases and J by 6 bases, with 18 bases between them. Per germline, CDR1 MNHEY and CDR2 SMNVEV (reference sequence). The CDR3 nucleotides are TGTGCCAGCAGATCGTTGGGGGGGCCGAGCAATGAGCAGTTCTTC. Protein sequence: CASRSLGGPSNEQFF.

The rearrangement joins TRBV9 to TRBJ2-2; a possible D gene is TRBD1 (6 bases). V dropped 0 bases and J dropped 4 bases, with 13 bases sitting between them. The CDR3 contains 16 residues. Looked up from germline, CDR1 is SGDLS and CDR2 is YYNGEE. The CDR3 sequence is CASSVAEGVITGELFF. The CDR3 DNA sequence: TGTGCCAGCAGCGTAGCTGAGGGGGTTATCACCGGGGAGCTGTTTTTT.

CDR3 region: CASSLAVSGYGYTF. In DNA, the CDR3 is TGTGCCAGCAGTCTGGCAGTCTCGGGCTATGGCTACACCTTC. The V call is TRBV6-5, the J call TRBJ1-2; no clear D. Trimming took off 5 bases at V and 4 bases at J, with 14 bases between the two ends. CDR3 length: 14 residues. The germline CDR1 and CDR2 sequences are MNHEY and SVGAGI.

CDR3 nucleotide sequence: TGCGCCAGGAGGGAGCGGGGGACGGGCGCTTATAGCAATCAGCCCCAGCATTTT. This gives the protein CARRERGTGAYSNQPQHF. The genes are TRBV5-1 and TRBJ1-5, with D possibly TRBD1 on 5 matching bases. The CDR3 is 18 residues long. CDR1 and CDR2 (germline): SGHRS, YFSETQ. V was cut by 8 bases and J by 0 bases, with 24 bases left in between. Supplemented by reference TRBV5-1 and TRBJ1-5, the full variable domain reads KAGVTQTPRYLIKTRGQQVTLSCSPISGHRSVSWYQQTPGQGLQFLFEYFSETQRNKGNFPGRFSGRQFSNSRSEMNVSTLELGDSALYLCARRERGTGAYSNQPQHFGDGTRLSIL.

This chain uses TRBV5-6 with TRBJ1-2; no clear D. Germline-derived CDR1 and CDR2 are SGHDT and YYEEEE. Trimming took 3 bases from V and 4 from J, leaving 13 bases between them. The CDR3 is 14 residues long. The CDR3 DNA follows: TGTGCCAGCAGCTCGCCCGGGTGGCCCTATGGCTACACCTTC. Its protein is CASSSPGWPYGYTF.